Reported below is one TCR beta chain. The sample holds other DNA sequences that translate to the same CDR3. In the authors' workflow: Reference gene primer amplification gave nucleated cell count estimates. Method: immunoSEQ multiplex PCR; TCRdb's copy keeps in-frame clones and lacks some. The V and J calls and the clone size are those of that table, but D and trimming were determined from the DNA. The data hold over 150,000 clones, with under 90% observed a single time. Germline V CDR1 and CDR2: SGDLS, YYNGEE. This CDR3 spans 14 amino acids. Trimming removed 0 bases from V and 3 bases from J; junction bases left unmatched: 1. The entry originates in a study of blood T cell repertoires in COVID-19. Across the whole study: The United States, Italy and Spain were the sources of the acute and convalescent COVID-19 samples. T cells, B-cell-depleted T cells, or PBMCs provided the cDNA or gDNA that served as material.

Material for sequencing was peripheral blood. The sequence was collected from a woman aged 80 or older with acute or convalescent COVID-19. The gene calls are TRBV9 and TRBJ2-3, with TRBD2 matching over 7 bases. CDR3 residues: CASSVGGSTDTQYF. For the CDR3, the DNA is TGTGCCAGCAGCGTAGGCGGGAGTACAGATACGCAGTATTTT.